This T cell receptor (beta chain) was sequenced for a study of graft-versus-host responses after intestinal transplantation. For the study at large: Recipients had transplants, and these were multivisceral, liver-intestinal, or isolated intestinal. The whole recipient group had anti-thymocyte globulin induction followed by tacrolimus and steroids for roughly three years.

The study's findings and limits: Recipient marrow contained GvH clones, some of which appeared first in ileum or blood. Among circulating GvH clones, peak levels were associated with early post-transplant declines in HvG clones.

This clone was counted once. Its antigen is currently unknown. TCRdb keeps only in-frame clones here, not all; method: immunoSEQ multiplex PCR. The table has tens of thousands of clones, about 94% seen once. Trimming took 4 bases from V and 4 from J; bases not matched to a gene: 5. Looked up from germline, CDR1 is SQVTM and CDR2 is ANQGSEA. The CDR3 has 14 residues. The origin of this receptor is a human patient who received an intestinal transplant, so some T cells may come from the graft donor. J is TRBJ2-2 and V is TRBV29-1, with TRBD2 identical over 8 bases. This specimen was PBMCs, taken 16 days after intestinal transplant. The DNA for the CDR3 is TGCAGCGTTGGGGGACTAGTTGGCACCGGGGAGCTGTTTTTT. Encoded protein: CSVGGLVGTGELFF.